This record concerns one T cell receptor (beta chain) sequence. Using immunoSEQ multiplex PCR, the repertoire was profiled, and TCRdb retains in-frame clones only, with some absent. The sample lists around 6,000 clones, about 60% occurring once. V shed 0 bases and J shed 8 bases, with 13 bases lying between them. Germline V gene data show CDR1 as SGHNT and CDR2 as YENEEA. The length of the CDR3 is 14 residues. The sample is drawn from a study of circulating tumor DNA in untreated peripheral T-cell lymphoma. J is TRBJ1-1 and V is TRBV11-3; D is uncertain. Material for sequencing was tumor tissue. The TCR originated in a human donor with peripheral T-cell lymphoma. CDR3 region: CASSLDLGSAEAFF. Written as DNA, the CDR3 is TGTGCCAGCAGCTTAGACCTTGGGTCAGCCGAAGCTTTCTTT.